This T cell receptor beta chain was found in a study of type 1 regulatory T cells. In the study overall: An in vitro protocol generated T-allo10, a Tr1-enriched, alloantigen-specific CD4 T cell product. Study observations and caveats: Type 1 regulatory T cells had a more restricted TCR repertoire than non-type 1 regulatory T cells.

One entry per CDR3 protein, called by TCRdb with MiXCR from the reads. The sample holds about 62,000 distinct CDR3 sequences; 62% are singletons and the top ten take less than 2%. J was trimmed by 3 bases and V by 4 bases; bases with no gene match: 6. Germline CDR1 is SNHLY and CDR2 is FYNNEI. CDR3 length: 15 residues. A word on this clonotype: The antigen remains unidentified.

The TCR was taken from a human donor in good health. V gene TRBV2 combines with J gene TRBJ1-1; TRBD1 matches at 9 bases. Sequenced input: cultured non-Tr1 T cells, either the whole culture or a sorted T cell fraction (not recorded which). The CDR3 DNA sequence: TGTGCCAGCAGTGGAGTACAGGGGGCCCACACTGAAGCTTTCTTT. It translates to CASSGVQGAHTEAFF.